The 25 T cell receptor beta chains reported below all come from one sample, sequenced in a study of tumor-infiltrating lymphocytes in primary liver carcinoma. Priming with a constant-region primer yielded TCR beta cDNA from 450 to 550 ng total RNA. Sequencing libraries for TCR beta derived from three nested multiplex PCR rounds that used slightly modified ARM-PCR. Two initial PCR rounds of approximately 10 cycles each paired TRBV1-TRBV30 forward primers with a C-beta reverse primer. Each CDR3 protein gets one entry after TCRdb re-called the multiplex PCR reads with MiXCR. The data contain 320,000 or so distinct CDR3 sequences, 65% of them singletons. It was unsorted whole blood that yielded blood RNA, and germline DNA was also extracted. The sequencing sample was made of peripheral blood. The receptors were gathered from a man aged 40-50 years with primary liver carcinoma and hepatitis B virus infection.

The genes are TRBV14 and TRBJ1-2; D is possibly TRBD1 (5 bases). The CDR3 has 15 amino acids. The germline V gene encodes CDR1 SGHDN and CDR2 FVKESK. Between the trimmed V and J ends, which lost 4 bases and 0 bases, there was a span of 12 bases. Here the CDR3 DNA reads TGTGCCAGCAGCCCCTGGGGGGAGACTAACTATGGCTACACCTTC. Protein: CASSPWGETNYGYTF.

On this clonotype itself: A much larger clone sits a single nucleotide away, making a read error possible. The chain couples TRBV12-3 or TRBV12-4 to TRBJ2-7; TRBD1 aligns across 7 bases. After removal of 6 bases from V and 0 bases from J, the junction contained 8 bases not matched to a gene. This CDR3 comprises 15 residues. The CDR3 reads CASSVGGGSSYEQYF. The CDR3 DNA reads as TGTGCCAGCAGCGTAGGGGGCGGTAGCTCCTACGAGCAGTACTTC.

Note on this clonotype: It may be a read error: a sequence one base away is much more abundant. The V call is TRBV5-5, the J call TRBJ1-2; 9 bases map to TRBD1. The germline V gene encodes CDR1 SGHKS and CDR2 YYEKEE (reference sequence). CDR3 size: 17 residues. CDR3 nucleotide sequence: TGTGCCAGCAGGGCCCGGGACAGGGCAACCGCCGCCTATGACTACACCTTC. As protein: CASRARDRATAAYDYTF.

Here the CDR3 reads CASSRKAGSADTQYF. The CDR3 DNA sequence: TGTGCCAGCAGCCGCAAGGCGGGAAGCGCAGATACGCAGTATTTT. V and J are TRBV6-5 and TRBJ2-3, with a weak D call TRBD2 (6 bases). Germline loops: CDR1 MNHEY, CDR2 SVGAGI. Trimming left V 6 bases short and J 4 bases short, with 17 bases between. CDR3 length: 15 residues.

As for this clonotype: A much more abundant neighbour one base away suggests this may be a read error. The chain recombines TRBV4-1 with TRBJ2-7; D may be TRBD1 (6 bases). The germline CDR1 and CDR2 sequences are MGHRA and YSYEKL. V was clipped by 4 bases and J by 6 bases, with 16 bases between them. This CDR3 contains 14 residues. The CDR3 protein is CASSPRTELGEQYF. The CDR3 nucleotides read TGCGCCAGCAGCCCCCGGACAGAGCTAGGCGAGCAGTACTTC.

This clonotype was picked up one time. The junction does not match germline at one end; this may be a read error. The genes are TRBV12-3 or TRBV12-4 and TRBJ2-7, with D possibly being TRBD1 (6 bases). This CDR3 is 11 amino acids long. The CDR3 DNA is TGTGCCAGCGGTTTAGGGGGTCAGCAGTACTTC. Translated, it gives CASGLGGQQYF.

V usage is TRBV6-1 and J usage is TRBJ2-2; 9 bases are shared with TRBD1. Germline-derived CDR1 and CDR2 are MNHNS and SASEGT. This CDR3 is built from 16 residues. Unmatched junction bases numbered 11, after V lost 6 bases and J lost 6 bases. The CDR3 region is CASRGSGQGLAGELFF. The CDR3 DNA is TGTGCCAGCAGGGGGTCGGGACAGGGATTAGCCGGGGAGCTGTTTTTT.

This clonotype was recorded only once. A much larger clone sits a single nucleotide away, making a read error possible. CDR3 in DNA: TGTACCAGCAGTTTACGGGAGTCCTACGAGCAGTACTTC. It codes for CTSSLRESYEQYF. This sequence joins TRBV12-3 or TRBV12-4 and TRBJ2-7; possibly TRBD2 for D (6 bases). The CDR3 is 13 residues long.

Note on this clonotype: A read error is possible here, since a much larger clone lies one base away. The V gene is TRBV6-6, the J gene TRBJ1-6, with D perhaps TRBD1 (6 bases). The germline V and J ends were trimmed by 7 bases and 10 bases, with 20 bases remaining between them. Germline values: CDR1 MNHNY, CDR2 SVGAGI (reference sequence). The CDR3 runs 15 residues. The CDR3 DNA sequence: TGTGCCAGCACCTCCGAGGACAGTATTTTATCACCCCTCCACTTT. This codes for CASTSEDSILSPLHF.

This clonotype was seen repeatedly, ten times or more. The chain has TRBV7-8 and TRBJ2-5; D might be TRBD1 or TRBD2, each matching 6 bases. Germline V CDR1 and CDR2: SGHVS, FQNEAQ. The CDR3 loop spans 13 amino acids. V shed 1 base and J shed 7 bases, with 10 bases lying between them. In DNA, the CDR3 is TGTGCCAGCAGCTTAGAGGAGGGGGGGACCCAGTACTTC. Residues: CASSLEEGGTQYF.

As concerns this clonotype: A much larger clonotype is one base distant, so this may be a read error. In DNA form, the CDR3 reads TGTGCCATCAGAGCGGATGTTCAGCCCCAGCATTTT. Its protein product is CAIRADVQPQHF. The rearrangement uses TRBV6-1 and TRBJ1-5; D gene unclear. Trimming pared 10 bases from V and 6 bases from J, leaving 13 bases between. The CDR3 sequence is 12 residues long. Germline V lookup: CDR1 MNHNS, CDR2 SASEGT.

As regards this clonotype: A much larger clone differs from this one at a single base, so this may be a read error. The gene calls are TRBV4-3 and TRBJ2-7; 8 nucleotides align to TRBD2. This CDR3 contains 16 residues. Germline loops: CDR1 LGHNA, CDR2 YSLEER. The CDR3 DNA reads as TGCGCCAGCGGCCAAGAGGTGGGGACTAGGTTTTACGAGCAGTACTTC. It yields the protein CASGQEVGTRFYEQYF.

With respect to this clonotype: This may arise from a read error, as a much more abundant clone is one base away. The genes are TRBV4-1 and TRBJ1-5; D is ambiguous. The CDR3 totals 15 residues. Germline V gene sequence: CDR1 MGHRA, CDR2 YSYEKL. DNA of the CDR3: TGCGCCAGCAGCCAAGAAGACAATAGCAATCAGCCCCTGCATTTT. It encodes CASSQEDNSNQPLHF.

About this clonotype: At one boundary the junction diverges from the germline segment, which might be a read error. The J gene is TRBJ2-2, the V gene TRBV11-2, with TRBD2 as a possible D gene (6 bases). CDR1 is SGHAT and CDR2 is FQNNGV in the germline V gene. CDR3 size: 14 residues. The CDR3, as DNA: TGTGCCAGCAGCTTAATATCGAGGGGCGGGGAGCTGTATTTT. Translated, it gives CASSLISRGGELYF.

There are many counts of this clonotype. V gene TRBV11-3 combines with J gene TRBJ2-1; D not resolved. Germline V lookup: CDR1 SGHNT, CDR2 YENEEA. This CDR3 region has 11 residues. The germline V and J ends were trimmed by 2 bases and 9 bases, with 5 bases remaining between them. As DNA, the CDR3 is TGTGCCAGCAGCTTATTTGGTGAGCAGTTCTTC. Its translation is CASSLFGEQFF.

This clonotype has a count of ten or more. This chain links TRBV6-5 with TRBJ2-2, with D possibly TRBD2 on 5 matching bases. Germline lookup yields CDR1 MNHEY and CDR2 SVGAGI. Between the trimmed V and J ends, which lost 0 bases and 7 bases, there was a span of 6 bases. This CDR3 comprises 13 residues. The CDR3, as DNA: TGTGCCAGCAGTTACTCTCGGGGCGGGGAGCTGTTTTTT. It yields the protein CASSYSRGGELFF.

On this clonotype itself: A junction end diverges from the germline sequence, so it may reflect a read error. The chain carries TRBV29-1 and TRBJ1-1; D ambiguous. Germline CDR1 reads SQVTM; CDR2 reads ANQGSEA. The CDR3 contains 13 residues. CDR3 bases: TGCAGCGTTGAAACGGCCCGGAACACCGAAGCTTTCTTT. Protein product: CSVETARNTEAFF. The complete variable domain, with remaining parts taken from reference TRBV29-1 and TRBJ1-1, reads SAVISQKPSRDICQRGTSLTIQCQVDSQVTMMFWYRQQPGQSLTLIATANQGSEATYESGFVIDKFPISRPNLTFSTLTVSNMSPEDSSIYLCSVETARNTEAFFGQGTRLTVV.

As to this clonotype: A junction boundary mismatches the germline segment, possibly from a read error. The chain is built from TRBV12-3 or TRBV12-4 and TRBJ1-1, with D perhaps TRBD1 (5 bases). The length of the CDR3 is 13 residues. The CDR3 bases are TGCTCCAGCAACCGGGACGGCAACACTGAAGCTTTCTTT. Protein: CSSNRDGNTEAFF.

In regard to this clonotype: A much larger clone differs from this one at a single base, so this may be a read error. The CDR3, as DNA: TGTGCCAGCAGTAAATGGGACCCCGCCTACGTGCAGTACTTC. Encoded protein: CASSKWDPAYVQYF. V usage is TRBV6-2 or TRBV6-3 and J usage is TRBJ2-7; either TRBD1 or TRBD2 may supply D (5 bases each). The CDR3 runs to 14 residues. Germline V gene sequence: CDR1 MNHEY, CDR2 SVGEGT.

V gene TRBV11-2 combines with J gene TRBJ2-3; 9 bases align to TRBD2. The CDR3 consists of 16 residues. J lost 2 bases, V lost 4 bases, and 7 bases had no gene match. Germline-derived CDR1 and CDR2 are SGHAT and FQNNGV. In DNA form, the CDR3 reads TGTGCCAGCAGCTCTTTGGCGGGAGGGACCACAGATACGCAGTATTTT. The encoded protein is CASSSLAGGTTDTQYF.

As to this clonotype: This may be a read error, as it is one base from a much larger clone. The chain links TRBV6-2 or TRBV6-3 to TRBJ2-5; 11 bases are shared with TRBD1. The CDR3 has 15 amino acids. V shed 5 bases and J 6 bases; nucleotides not matched to a gene: 8. CDR1 MNHEY and CDR2 SVGEGT come from the germline V gene. As DNA, the CDR3 is TGTGCCAGCAGTGCTTGGACAGGGGGCTTGAAGACCCAGTACTTC. It encodes CASSAWTGGLKTQYF.

Comments on this clonotype: A read error is possible here, since a much larger clone lies one base away. The rearrangement joins TRBV4-3 to TRBJ2-3; D unclear. This CDR3 has 16 amino acids. Germline CDR1 is LGHNA and CDR2 is YSLEER. Here the CDR3 DNA reads TGCGCCAACAGCCAAGATGGAGTCGGGCAAACAGATACGCAGTATTTT. Its translation is CANSQDGVGQTDTQYF.

J is TRBJ1-1 and V is TRBV7-3; D is uncertain. With 1 base removed from V and 5 bases from J, the gap between germline ends came to 11 bases. The CDR3 loop spans 14 amino acids. Germline CDR1 is SGHTA and CDR2 is FQGTGA. Here the CDR3 reads CASSLKDRFTEAFF. The CDR3 region has the DNA TGTGCCAGCAGCTTAAAAGATCGTTTTACTGAAGCTTTCTTT. Using reference TRBV7-3 and TRBJ1-1 for the parts outside the CDR3, the full variable domain is GAGVSQTPSNKVTEKGKYVELRCDPISGHTALYWYRQSLGQGPEFLIYFQGTGAADDSGLPNDRFFAVRPEGSVSTLKIQRTERGDSAVYLCASSLKDRFTEAFFGQGTRLTVV.

There are many counts of this clonotype. The rearrangement links TRBV28 to TRBJ1-2, with unresolved D. Germline V gene data show CDR1 as MDHEN and CDR2 as SYDVKM. The CDR3 is made up of 11 amino acids. Trimming cost V 4 bases and J 5 bases, with 5 bases left between them. This CDR3 reads CASSSRYGYTF. The CDR3 nucleotides read TGTGCCAGCAGTTCGAGATATGGCTACACCTTC.

The genes are TRBV4-2 and TRBJ2-7, with 10 bases that match TRBD1. CDR1 and CDR2 from the germline V gene are LGHNA and YNFKEQ. The CDR3 is made up of 14 amino acids. The CDR3 DNA is TGTGCTAGCGGCCAAACGGGACAGGGGCGGGAGCAGTACTTC. Translation: CASGQTGQGREQYF.